This T cell receptor (beta chain) was captured by sequencing in a study of shared clonotypes between healthy human individuals. Study details: A donor's plate count was three for CD4 naive and three for CD4 memory; CD8 naive had two and CD8 memory one. The study's findings and limits: Sampling involved blood alone; tissue repertoires likely differ.

For this clone: What it recognizes is unknown.

Profiling relied on immunoSEQ multiplex PCR, and the TCRdb table lists in-frame clones only, not all of them. Among roughly 2 million clones listed, 85% to 95% were seen once. Naive CD8 isolation took CD45RO-negative cells positively selected for CCR7 and excluded terminally differentiated effector memory CD45RA+ cells. The donors were all Caucasian adults (living in Nashville, Tennessee). Germline assignment: CDR1 MNHEY and CDR2 SMNVEV (reference sequence). This CDR3 is 15 amino acids long. V was cut by 3 bases and J by 8 bases, with 14 bases left in between. The V call is TRBV27, the J call TRBJ1-6, with D unclear. Sequenced material: naive CD8+ T cells sorted from blood. The TCR comes from a man younger than 35 in good health. The CDR3 sequence: CASSFIGIQDSPLHF. CDR3 nucleotide sequence: TGTGCCAGCAGTTTCATTGGGATTCAGGATTCACCCCTCCACTTT.